This T cell receptor (beta chain) originates from a study of ipilimumab plus nivolumab after autologous stem cell transplantation. Germline V gene data show CDR1 as LGHNA and CDR2 as YNFKEQ. Trimming at V came to 1 base and at J to 4 bases, leaving 1 base not matched to a gene. The CDR3 runs 14 residues. Sequenced by immunoSEQ multiplex PCR; TCRdb stores in-frame clones only, minus some. The repertoire holds 35,000 to 50,000 clones, with 70% to 90% as singletons. The J gene is TRBJ2-7, the V gene TRBV4-2; 10 bases map to TRBD1. The source of this sequence is a male donor with multiple myeloma. The sample here was PBMCs, taken in a trial of ipilimumab plus nivolumab as post-transplant consolidation. The CDR3 DNA is TGTGCCAGCAGCCAAGGGGACAGGGGATACGAGCAGTACTTC. Residues: CASSQGDRGYEQYF.